A selection of T cell receptor beta chains follows, all from one sample in a study of cytomegalovirus exposure and HLA in healthy donors. Only in-frame clones appear in the TCRdb table, and some are missing; sequencing was by immunoSEQ multiplex PCR. Of roughly 180,000 clones listed, approximately 80% are singletons. Sequencing used PBMCs. Source of these receptors: a boy under 10 years old in good health and CMV-seronegative. Both conserved end residues are part of each CDR3. The order of the fields is V gene, D gene, clone size, J gene, CDR3 DNA, CDR3 protein. D genes are given only for firm matches. Some rows mark clone size as missing; the rest say once, few, many or name a class of expanded clone.

V gene: TRBV30
D gene: -
clone size: -
J gene: TRBJ1-1
CDR3 DNA: TGTGCCTGGGACCTTGGTCAGGGATTTGAAGCTTTCTTT
CDR3 protein: CAWDLGQGFEAFF

V gene: TRBV2
D gene: -
clone size: -
J gene: TRBJ2-5
CDR3 DNA: TGTGCCAGCAGTGAATTCCTTGAGACCCAGTACTTC
CDR3 protein: CASSEFLETQYF

V gene: TRBV30
D gene: -
clone size: -
J gene: TRBJ2-1
CDR3 DNA: TGTGCCTGGAGTGGTAGCGTTTACTCCTACAATGAGCAGTTCTTC
CDR3 protein: CAWSGSVYSYNEQFF

V gene: TRBV5-6
D gene: -
clone size: -
J gene: TRBJ2-7
CDR3 DNA: TGTGCCAGCAGCTATCAGGGGTTCAACGAGCAGTACTTC
CDR3 protein: CASSYQGFNEQYF

V gene: TRBV7-2
D gene: -
clone size: once
J gene: TRBJ1-1
CDR3 DNA: TGTGCCAGCAGCTTAAAAGTCGGGGGCACTGAAGCTTTCTTT
CDR3 protein: CASSLKVGGTEAFF

V gene: TRBV7-2
D gene: -
clone size: -
J gene: TRBJ2-7
CDR3 DNA: TGTGCCAGCAGCTTAGATCCTCCCCCCTACGAGCAGTACTTC
CDR3 protein: CASSLDPPPYEQYF

V gene: TRBV7-7
D gene: -
clone size: -
J gene: TRBJ2-3
CDR3 DNA: TGTGCTAGCAGCTTAGCGCGTGTTGAGTCCACAGATACGCAGTATTTT
CDR3 protein: CASSLARVESTDTQYF

V gene: TRBV6-5
D gene: -
clone size: -
J gene: TRBJ2-1
CDR3 DNA: TGTGCCAGCAGTTACTCGACTAGACTTTACAATGAGCAGTTCTTC
CDR3 protein: CASSYSTRLYNEQFF

V gene: TRBV28
D gene: -
clone size: -
J gene: TRBJ1-1
CDR3 DNA: TGTGCCAGCGCCCTGGCGGGGTTGGGGACTTTCTTT
CDR3 protein: CASALAGLGTFF

V gene: TRBV7-2
D gene: -
clone size: -
J gene: TRBJ2-3
CDR3 DNA: TGTGCCAGCAGCTTAGGTTGGACACGCACAGATACGCAGTATTTT
CDR3 protein: CASSLGWTRTDTQYF

V gene: TRBV10-2
D gene: TRBD2
clone size: -
J gene: TRBJ2-3
CDR3 DNA: TGCGCCACCCGGGCGGGCGGGAGGGCAGCAGATACGCAGTATTTT
CDR3 protein: CATRAGGRAADTQYF

V gene: TRBV5-4
D gene: TRBD1
clone size: -
J gene: TRBJ2-1
CDR3 DNA: TGTGCCAGCAGCTGGGACAGCGGACGAGACAATGAGCAGTTCTTC
CDR3 protein: CASSWDSGRDNEQFF

V gene: TRBV5-6
D gene: -
clone size: -
J gene: TRBJ2-7
CDR3 DNA: TGTGCCAGCAGCTCACAGGGTAGGTACGAGCAGTACTTC
CDR3 protein: CASSSQGRYEQYF

V gene: TRBV2
D gene: TRBD1
clone size: -
J gene: TRBJ1-5
CDR3 DNA: TGTGCCAGTGATAAGGACAGGCAGGGCAATCAGCCCCAGCATTTT
CDR3 protein: CASDKDRQGNQPQHF

V gene: TRBV4-1
D gene: TRBD1
clone size: -
J gene: TRBJ2-3
CDR3 DNA: TGCGCCAGCAGCCAAGAACAGGGGACCAACACAGATACGCAGTATTTT
CDR3 protein: CASSQEQGTNTDTQYF

V gene: TRBV11-2
D gene: -
clone size: -
J gene: TRBJ2-1
CDR3 DNA: TGTGCCAGCAGCCCCCTCATCGGCCATCCGGGAAATGAGCAGTTCTTC
CDR3 protein: CASSPLIGHPGNEQFF

V gene: TRBV6-5
D gene: TRBD1
clone size: -
J gene: TRBJ1-6
CDR3 DNA: TGTGCCAGCAGAACCGGACAGGGGACTTCACCCCTCCACTTT
CDR3 protein: CASRTGQGTSPLHF

V gene: TRBV6-5
D gene: TRBD1
clone size: -
J gene: TRBJ1-2
CDR3 DNA: TGTGCCAGCAGCTCGACAGGGAATGGCTACACCTTC
CDR3 protein: CASSSTGNGYTF

V gene: TRBV30
D gene: TRBD1
clone size: -
J gene: TRBJ1-2
CDR3 DNA: TGTGCCTGGACCATTCTGGACAGGTCGAAATCGGAAGGCTACACCTTC
CDR3 protein: CAWTILDRSKSEGYTF

V gene: TRBV28
D gene: -
clone size: -
J gene: TRBJ2-7
CDR3 DNA: TGTGCCAGCAGTCCTGGGGGCGGGAGAGGCGAGCAGTACTTC
CDR3 protein: CASSPGGGRGEQYF

V gene: TRBV27
D gene: TRBD2
clone size: -
J gene: TRBJ2-5
CDR3 DNA: TGTGCCAGCAGTTTAGGCGGGAGGTCTGAAGAGACCCAGTACTTC
CDR3 protein: CASSLGGRSEETQYF

V gene: TRBV5-1
D gene: TRBD2
clone size: -
J gene: TRBJ2-7
CDR3 DNA: TGCGCCAGCAGCACCACTAGCGACGAGCAGTACTTC
CDR3 protein: CASSTTSDEQYF

V gene: TRBV7-9
D gene: -
clone size: -
J gene: TRBJ2-7
CDR3 DNA: TGTGCCAGCAGCTTAGGGCAGTACTACGAGCAGTACTTC
CDR3 protein: CASSLGQYYEQYF

V gene: TRBV2
D gene: TRBD2
clone size: -
J gene: TRBJ2-3
CDR3 DNA: TGTGCCAGCAGCCTTACTAGCGGGAATCAGTATTTT
CDR3 protein: CASSLTSGNQYF

V gene: TRBV7-2
D gene: TRBD1
clone size: -
J gene: TRBJ1-3
CDR3 DNA: TGTGCCAGCAGCCTCCCTCGACAGGGATCAAGAGGAAACACCATATATTTT
CDR3 protein: CASSLPRQGSRGNTIYF

V gene: TRBV6-6
D gene: -
clone size: -
J gene: TRBJ2-3
CDR3 DNA: TGTGCCAGCAGTCAGGTCGAGGGAGCGACGCAGTATTTT
CDR3 protein: CASSQVEGATQYF

V gene: TRBV18
D gene: TRBD2
clone size: -
J gene: TRBJ2-3
CDR3 DNA: TGTGCCAGCTCGCGACTAGCGGGAGATACGCAGTATTTT
CDR3 protein: CASSRLAGDTQYF

V gene: TRBV7-2
D gene: -
clone size: -
J gene: TRBJ2-2
CDR3 DNA: TGTGCCAGCAGCTTAGCCCAACATACCGGGGAGCTGTTTTTT
CDR3 protein: CASSLAQHTGELFF

V gene: TRBV6-1
D gene: TRBD2
clone size: -
J gene: TRBJ2-1
CDR3 DNA: TGTGCCAGCAGTGGAAGGGAGGGCCCGGGTGAGCAGTTCTTC
CDR3 protein: CASSGREGPGEQFF

V gene: TRBV6-1
D gene: TRBD1
clone size: -
J gene: TRBJ1-1
CDR3 DNA: TGTGCCAGCAAAGGGGGCAGGGGGCGGGGTGAAGCTTTCTTT
CDR3 protein: CASKGGRGRGEAFF

V gene: TRBV29-1
D gene: TRBD2
clone size: -
J gene: TRBJ2-1
CDR3 DNA: TGCAGCGTCTGGTTCCAGCGGGGGCCGAGCTCCTACAATGAGCAGTTCTTC
CDR3 protein: CSVWFQRGPSSYNEQFF

V gene: TRBV10-3
D gene: TRBD2
clone size: once
J gene: TRBJ2-7
CDR3 DNA: TGTGCCATCAGTGGGGGGACTAGCGAGATCTACGAGCAGTACTTC
CDR3 protein: CAISGGTSEIYEQYF

V gene: TRBV7-9
D gene: -
clone size: few
J gene: TRBJ1-1
CDR3 DNA: TGTGCCAGCAGCTTAGACAGGAACACTGAAGCTTTCTTT
CDR3 protein: CASSLDRNTEAFF

V gene: TRBV27
D gene: TRBD1
clone size: -
J gene: TRBJ1-2
CDR3 DNA: TGTGCCAGCAGTAGGGACAGGCGCTATGGCTACACCTTC
CDR3 protein: CASSRDRRYGYTF

V gene: TRBV11-2
D gene: -
clone size: -
J gene: TRBJ1-2
CDR3 DNA: TGTGCCAGCAGCGCTCGGGACAACTCCGTCTATGGCTACACCTTC
CDR3 protein: CASSARDNSVYGYTF

V gene: TRBV6-5
D gene: -
clone size: -
J gene: TRBJ2-2
CDR3 DNA: TGTGCCAGCAGGGCTGGGGGGAGCGGGGAGCTGTTTTTT
CDR3 protein: CASRAGGSGELFF

V gene: TRBV7-2
D gene: TRBD2
clone size: -
J gene: TRBJ2-3
CDR3 DNA: TGTGCCAGCAGCTTCGGACTAGCGGGGCCCCCAGATACGCAGTATTTT
CDR3 protein: CASSFGLAGPPDTQYF

V gene: TRBV28
D gene: -
clone size: -
J gene: TRBJ2-3
CDR3 DNA: TGTGCCAGCAGCCACCTTGAGGCAGATACGCAGTATTTT
CDR3 protein: CASSHLEADTQYF

V gene: TRBV5-1
D gene: -
clone size: -
J gene: TRBJ1-2
CDR3 DNA: TGCGCCAGCAGCTCAAGGACAGAATCTAACTATGGCTACACCTTC
CDR3 protein: CASSSRTESNYGYTF

V gene: TRBV28
D gene: -
clone size: -
J gene: TRBJ1-3
CDR3 DNA: TGTGCCAGCAGTCCCTCGACAGTTTTTGGAAACACCATATATTTT
CDR3 protein: CASSPSTVFGNTIYF

V gene: TRBV2
D gene: TRBD2
clone size: -
J gene: TRBJ2-1
CDR3 DNA: TGTGCCAGCAGAAGACCGGGACTAGTATACAATGAGCAGTTCTTC
CDR3 protein: CASRRPGLVYNEQFF

V gene: TRBV21-1
D gene: -
clone size: -
J gene: TRBJ2-7
CDR3 DNA: TGTGCCAGCAGCAAAGCCCTAGCCGAGCCCTACGAGCAGTACTTC
CDR3 protein: CASSKALAEPYEQYF

V gene: TRBV9
D gene: TRBD2
clone size: -
J gene: TRBJ2-1
CDR3 DNA: TGTGCCAGCAGCGTAGACGGGGGGAGCTCCTACAATGAGCAGTTCTTC
CDR3 protein: CASSVDGGSSYNEQFF

V gene: TRBV25-1
D gene: TRBD1
clone size: -
J gene: TRBJ2-1
CDR3 DNA: TGTGCCAGCAGCGGGACAGGGGCGAAATACAATGAGCAGTTCTTC
CDR3 protein: CASSGTGAKYNEQFF

V gene: TRBV27
D gene: TRBD1
clone size: -
J gene: TRBJ1-1
CDR3 DNA: TGTGCCAGCAGTTCTTATCCGGGACAGCGTGGGGTGAACACTGAAGCTTTCTTT
CDR3 protein: CASSSYPGQRGVNTEAFF

V gene: TRBV30
D gene: -
clone size: -
J gene: TRBJ1-6
CDR3 DNA: TGTGCCGGAGGACCGGATTCACCCCTCCACTTT
CDR3 protein: CAGGPDSPLHF

V gene: TRBV5-4
D gene: TRBD2
clone size: -
J gene: TRBJ2-3
CDR3 DNA: TGTGCCAGCAGCCCCGGGACTAGCGGGCCCGGGCCGCAGTATTTT
CDR3 protein: CASSPGTSGPGPQYF

V gene: TRBV9
D gene: -
clone size: -
J gene: TRBJ2-7
CDR3 DNA: TGTGCCAGCAGCGTAGACGGCTACGAGCAGTACTTC
CDR3 protein: CASSVDGYEQYF

V gene: TRBV29-1
D gene: -
clone size: -
J gene: TRBJ1-5
CDR3 DNA: TGCAGCGTTGGAATAGGCAATCAGCCCCAGCATTTT
CDR3 protein: CSVGIGNQPQHF

V gene: TRBV21-1
D gene: -
clone size: -
J gene: TRBJ2-1
CDR3 DNA: TGTGCCAGCAGCAAAGCGGGCCGGACTAGCGGGGGGGCATCCTACAATGAGCAGTTCTTC
CDR3 protein: CASSKAGRTSGGASYNEQFF

V gene: TRBV5-4
D gene: -
clone size: few
J gene: TRBJ1-2
CDR3 DNA: TGTGCCAGCAGCTTGGAACAGGACTATGGCTACACCTTC
CDR3 protein: CASSLEQDYGYTF

V gene: TRBV5-6
D gene: -
clone size: -
J gene: TRBJ1-4
CDR3 DNA: TGTGCCAGCAGCTTGGGTCCAAGAGGGGAAAAACTGTTTTTT
CDR3 protein: CASSLGPRGEKLFF

V gene: TRBV18
D gene: -
clone size: -
J gene: TRBJ2-3
CDR3 DNA: TGTGCCAGCTCACCACGGTGGGGGCCCACAGATACGCAGTATTTT
CDR3 protein: CASSPRWGPTDTQYF

V gene: TRBV6-7
D gene: -
clone size: -
J gene: TRBJ1-3
CDR3 DNA: TGTGCCAGCACCCCCCCCCGACAGGCTGGAAACACCATATATTTT
CDR3 protein: CASTPPRQAGNTIYF

V gene: TRBV27
D gene: TRBD2
clone size: -
J gene: TRBJ2-1
CDR3 DNA: TGTGCCAGCAGTTTAAGTAGCGGGGGGATCTATGAGCAGTTCTTC
CDR3 protein: CASSLSSGGIYEQFF

V gene: TRBV7-3
D gene: TRBD2
clone size: -
J gene: TRBJ2-3
CDR3 DNA: TGTGCCAGCTCACTAGCGGGAGGTACAACAGATACGCAGTATTTT
CDR3 protein: CASSLAGGTTDTQYF